Only a few counts were recorded for the clone carrying this T cell receptor (beta chain). Its specificity is unknown. TCRdb's copy holds only in-frame clones and misses some; the assay was immunoSEQ multiplex PCR. This sample has around 91,000 clones; about 90% occur once, and the top ten carry 4.5% to 5%. The data derive from a study of radiotherapy plus CTLA-4 blockade in lung cancer. Study details: An objective response was seen in around 17% of patients, and disease control in less than 40%. Whole-study results and caveats: Tumor-origin TCR clones grew in blood after radiotherapy plus ipilimumab.

V was pared by 4 bases and J by 4 bases, with 11 bases between. Germline CDR1 is SGHNT and CDR2 is YYREEE (reference sequence). There are 13 residues in the CDR3. The sample was peripheral blood, taken from a patient treated with radiotherapy plus ipilimumab. The chain recombines TRBV5-4 with TRBJ2-5; no reliable D call. This clonotype was sampled from a human donor with non-small cell lung cancer that progressed on radiotherapy plus ipilimumab. In DNA form, the CDR3 reads TGTGCCAGCAGCCGGCTGCCAAGAGAGACCCAGTACTTC. Residues: CASSRLPRETQYF.